One sample yielded the 10 T cell receptor beta chains listed below, sequenced in a study of blood T cell repertoires in COVID-19. Repertoires were generated with immunoSEQ multiplex PCR, while TCRdb's copy carries only in-frame clones and drops some. The sample holds more than 85,000 clones; about 88% are singletons and the top ten take approximately 3.4%. The sequencing sample was made of peripheral blood. The receptors were sampled from a woman between 45 and 60 years old with acute or convalescent COVID-19.

CDR3 DNA sequence: TGTGCCAGCAGCTTGATGAGGGCAACCGAGCAGTACTTC. It is translated as CASSLMRATEQYF. This rearrangement joins TRBV11-2 to TRBJ2-7; TRBD2 might be the D (5 bases). Germline lookup yields CDR1 SGHAT and CDR2 FQNNGV. The CDR3 runs to 13 residues. V was pared by 3 bases and J by 6 bases, with 12 bases between.

This chain joins TRBV9 and TRBJ2-1; D may be TRBD1 (6 bases). Trimming took off 0 bases at V and 9 bases at J, with 19 bases between the two ends. Germline loops: CDR1 SGDLS, CDR2 YYNGEE. There are 16 residues in the CDR3. CDR3 nucleotide sequence: TGTGCCAGCAGCGTAGGTCGCGGAACCGGCAGGGGTGAGCAGTTCTTC. It translates to CASSVGRGTGRGEQFF.

This sequence joins TRBV21-1 and TRBJ2-5; the D segment call TRBD2 is taken from the table without a DNA check. TRBV21-1 is an annotated pseudogene. The CDR3 is 14 residues long. CDR3 in amino acids: CASSKEKGGKTQYF. The CDR3 nucleotides are TGTGCCAGCAGCAAAGAGAAGGGCGGGAAGACCCAGTACTTC.

This chain joins TRBV5-1 and TRBJ2-1; no clear D. The CDR3 extends over 17 amino acids. V shed 0 bases and J shed 0 bases, with 13 bases lying between them. CDR1 and CDR2 from the germline V gene are SGHRS and YFSETQ. This CDR3 reads CASSLVTSVRSYNEQFF. CDR3 sequence (DNA): TGCGCCAGCAGCTTGGTGACATCCGTTCGCTCCTACAATGAGCAGTTCTTC.

The chain is built from TRBV12-5 and TRBJ2-2, with no clear D. The V end lost 2 bases, the J end lost 1 base, and 14 bases lay between the germline ends. The CDR3 totals 17 residues. Per germline, CDR1 LGHNT and CDR2 FRNRAP. In DNA form, the CDR3 reads TGTGCTAGTGGTTTGACGAGGAGTCCTTTGAACACCGGGGAGCTGTTTTTT. Encoded protein: CASGLTRSPLNTGELFF.

The J gene is TRBJ2-3, the V gene TRBV4-1; 7 positions agree with TRBD1. Germline-derived CDR1 and CDR2 are MGHRA and YSYEKL. This CDR3 region has 17 residues. Trimming removed 4 bases from V and 0 bases from J; junction bases left unmatched: 10. This CDR3 is CASSRHSTGDSTDTQYF. In nucleotides, the CDR3 is TGCGCCAGCAGCCGACACAGCACAGGGGATAGCACAGATACGCAGTATTTT.

The chain has TRBV19 and TRBJ1-1; no clear D. Trimming left V 5 bases short and J 1 base short, with 14 bases between. The germline gives CDR1 LNHDA, CDR2 SQIVND (reference sequence). The CDR3 totals 15 residues. The CDR3 DNA is TGTGCCAGTAGTTCTCTGTCGTCGGGGAACACTGAAGCTTTCTTT. Encoded protein: CASSSLSSGNTEAFF.

J is TRBJ2-5 and V is TRBV5-1; 9 nucleotides agree with TRBD2. The CDR3 covers 17 residues. CDR1 and CDR2 (germline): SGHRS, YFSETQ. J gave up 0 bases and V 3 bases, and 9 bases lay outside the gene matches. CDR3 amino acids: CASSSGGSGRYQETQYF. As DNA, the CDR3 is TGCGCCAGCAGCTCGGGGGGCAGCGGGAGGTACCAAGAGACCCAGTACTTC.

The rearrangement joins TRBV21-1 to TRBJ2-3; the table's D call, TRBD2, has no DNA check behind it. TRBV21-1 is deemed a pseudogene. This CDR3 has 18 amino acids. The CDR3 DNA reads as TGTGCCAGCAGCAAAGCGCTTTTCCTAGCGGGCTACACAGATACGCAGTATTTT. This gives the protein CASSKALFLAGYTDTQYF.

In this sample, this clone turned up once. The CDR3 DNA reads as TGTGCCAGCATGCCAGGGAGGAGTTTTACTACCTACGAGCAGTACTTC. Translating it yields CASMPGRSFTTYEQYF. This chain connects TRBV11-2 to TRBJ2-7; tentatively, D is TRBD2 (6 bases). This CDR3 contains 16 residues. Between the trimmed V and J ends, which lost 7 bases and 2 bases, there was a span of 21 bases. Germline V gene sequence: CDR1 SGHAT, CDR2 FQNNGV.